This record looks at one T cell receptor (beta chain) sequence and its context. The CDR3 has 13 residues. Germline V gene lookup returns CDR1 SGHRS and CDR2 YFSETQ. Trimming left V 4 bases short and J 3 bases short, with 11 bases between. Healthy and HIV-negative, the adult donors had no recent acute infections or vaccinations. This sample was taken from a study of shared clonotypes between healthy human individuals. TCRdb's table, derived via immunoSEQ multiplex PCR, lists solely in-frame clones and lacks some. The table has about 2 million clones, 85% to 95% seen once; the top ten hold around 0.13%.

Sequences were obtained from naive CD4+ T cells sorted from blood. Subset of the sample: CD45RA+ positively selected. The TCR originated in a man aged 18 to 29 in good health. The chain couples TRBV5-1 to TRBJ2-7, with D possibly matching TRBD2 (5 bases). CDR3 in amino acids: CASSHGEGYEQYF. CDR3 nucleotide sequence: TGCGCCAGCAGCCATGGAGAGGGCTACGAGCAGTACTTC.